Listed below are T cell receptor beta chains from one sample, sequenced in a study of Graves' ophthalmopathy and Graves' hyperthyroidism. From the multiplex PCR reads, TCRdb called clonotypes with MiXCR, one entry per CDR3 protein. The table includes hundreds of thousands of distinct CDR3 sequences, approximately 21% detected once. Sequenced material: peripheral blood. The receptor source for this set is a woman between 18 and 29 years old with stable Graves' hyperthyroidism. Some clones in this sample may be carry-over from other donors' samples. Each CDR3 is given with its conserved first and last residue. The D gene is left open where the match is weak.

j_call v_call d_call cdr3_aa
TRBJ1-2 TRBV6-1 . CASSEGQKLRDGWFHGYTF
TRBJ1-2 TRBV3-1 . CASSQSDITNYGYTF
TRBJ1-1 TRBV11-2 . CASSLADSTEAFF
TRBJ2-2 TRBV20-1 . CSAQVSNTGELFF
TRBJ2-7 TRBV6-2/TRBV6-3 TRBD2 CASSYPPGGAGGSYEQYF
TRBJ1-1 TRBV6-2/TRBV6-3 . CASSPSRTGMNTEAFF
TRBJ2-2 TRBV28 . CASIQGFTGELFF
TRBJ2-2 TRBV6-1 . CASAKGAITGELFF
TRBJ2-2 TRBV2 TRBD1 CASRGQGARNTGELFF
TRBJ1-2 TRBV6-5 . CASSLSRGYNGYTF
TRBJ1-6 TRBV12-3/TRBV12-4 . CASSFRRLNSPLHF
TRBJ1-6 TRBV12-3/TRBV12-4 . CASSFAAIGQHNNSPLHF